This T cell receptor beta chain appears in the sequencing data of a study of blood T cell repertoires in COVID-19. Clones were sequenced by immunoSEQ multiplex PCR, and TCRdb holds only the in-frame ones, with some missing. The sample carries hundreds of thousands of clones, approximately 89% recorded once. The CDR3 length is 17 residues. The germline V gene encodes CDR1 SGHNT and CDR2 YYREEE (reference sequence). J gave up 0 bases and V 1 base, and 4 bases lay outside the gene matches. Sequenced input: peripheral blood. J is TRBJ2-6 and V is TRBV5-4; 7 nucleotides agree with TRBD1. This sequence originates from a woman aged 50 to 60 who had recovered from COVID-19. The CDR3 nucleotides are TGTGCCAGCAGCTTGTCCGCAGGGGGCTCTGGGGCCAACGTCCTGACTTTC. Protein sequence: CASSLSAGGSGANVLTF.